A single sample is the source of the 32 T cell receptor beta chains below, sequenced in a study of blood T cell repertoires in COVID-19. Libraries were prepared by immunoSEQ multiplex PCR; TCRdb keeps only in-frame clonotypes and omits some of them. The profile shows some 510,000 clones, roughly 90% of them singletons. Sequencing used PBMCs or T cells enriched from blood (not recorded which). The receptors come from a woman aged 40 to 49 who had recovered from COVID-19.

This chain connects TRBV6-5 to TRBJ2-2; D unclear. This CDR3 has 13 residues. Trimming left V 6 bases short and J 8 bases short, with 13 bases between. The germline V gene encodes CDR1 MNHEY and CDR2 SVGAGI. CDR3 nucleotides: TGTGCCAGCAGAAACGGCGGTTTTGGGGAGCTGTTTTTT. Amino acid sequence: CASRNGGFGELFF.

CDR3 bases: TGTGCCAGTAGTATAGGCCGACAGAAAGTCTATGGCTACACCTTC. Protein: CASSIGRQKVYGYTF. The rearrangement joins TRBV19 to TRBJ1-2; TRBD1 is a possible D gene (5 bases). V gave up 1 base and J gave up 4 bases, with 13 bases separating them. CDR1 and CDR2 (germline): LNHDA, SQIVND (reference sequence). The CDR3 extends over 15 amino acids.

The genes are TRBV5-4 and TRBJ2-3; D gene uncertain. Trimming removed 5 bases from V and 0 bases from J, with 16 bases in between. CDR3 length equals 16 residues. The V gene's germline CDR1 is SGHNT and CDR2 YYREEE (reference sequence). DNA for the CDR3: TGTGCCAGCAGGCCCTCCCGACTCACTAGCACAGATACGCAGTATTTT. It specifies CASRPSRLTSTDTQYF.

In its sample, this clone was seen once. V and J are TRBV19 and TRBJ1-3; 10 bases agree with TRBD1. Trimming took 6 bases from V and 6 from J; bases not matched to a gene: 5. CDR3 length: 14 amino acids. CDR1 is LNHDA and CDR2 is SQIVND in the germline V gene (reference sequence). CDR3 coding DNA: TGTGCCAGTAGCCCTGACAGGGGGCAAAACACCATATATTTT. Translated: CASSPDRGQNTIYF.

CDR3 DNA: TGTGCCAGCAGTGCTTACGGGGGGGTGGCCAAAAACATTCAGTACTTC. Protein product: CASSAYGGVAKNIQYF. The V call is TRBV6-1, the J call TRBJ2-4, with 8 nucleotides matching TRBD2. The CDR3 is 16 residues long. The junction had 6 bases not matched to a gene; V was cut back by 4 bases and J by 1 base. Germline values: CDR1 MNHNS, CDR2 SASEGT.

In this sample, this clone turned up once. V and J are TRBV9 and TRBJ1-6, with TRBD1 matching 7 bases. The V and J ends lost 2 bases and 0 bases, in that order; junction bases with no gene match: 2. Germline CDR1 and CDR2: SGDLS and YYNGEE. This CDR3 region has 16 residues. The CDR3 DNA reads as TGTGCCAGCAGCGTTACAGGGGACTCCTATAATTCACCCCTCCACTTT. This gives the protein CASSVTGDSYNSPLHF.

V and J are TRBV14 and TRBJ2-7; D remains unclear. Germline CDR1 SGHDN, CDR2 FVKESK. The V end lost 4 bases, the J end lost 5 bases, and 15 bases lay between the germline ends. The CDR3 runs to 14 residues. CDR3 in DNA: TGTGCCAGCAGCCTGAGCGCTCCATTCGACGAGCAGTACTTC. Its protein is CASSLSAPFDEQYF.

The gene calls are TRBV11-2 and TRBJ1-1, with D unclear. The germline V and J ends were trimmed by 0 bases and 6 bases, with 5 bases remaining between them. CDR3 size: 12 residues. Germline V gene sequence: CDR1 SGHAT, CDR2 FQNNGV. This chain's CDR3 is CASSLDSAEAFF. Written as DNA, the CDR3 is TGTGCCAGCAGCTTAGATTCGGCTGAAGCTTTCTTT.

The chain couples TRBV7-2 to TRBJ2-7; D perhaps matches TRBD2 (6 bases). The CDR3 totals 17 residues. Germline V gene data show CDR1 as SGHTA and CDR2 as FQGNSA. V lost 1 base and J lost 5, with 21 bases in between. CDR3 DNA sequence: TGTGCCAGCAGCTTAGTTAGCGGTCAGCCATCCTGGCACGAGCAGTACTTC. It specifies CASSLVSGQPSWHEQYF.

This clone has a single count. The chain couples TRBV27 to TRBJ1-1; 8 bases are a match to TRBD1. CDR3 size: 16 residues. Germline V gene lookup returns CDR1 MNHEY and CDR2 SMNVEV (reference sequence). The V and J ends lost 6 bases and 5 bases, in that order; junction bases with no gene match: 14. This CDR3 is CASSTKAGGARTEAFF. The CDR3 DNA sequence: TGTGCCAGCAGCACCAAAGCAGGGGGCGCTCGAACTGAAGCTTTCTTT.

This clone appeared a few times. The rearrangement uses TRBV7-9 and TRBJ2-5, with D tentatively TRBD1 (6 bases). The CDR3 sequence is 14 residues long. Per the germline V gene, CDR1 is SEHNR and CDR2 is FQNEAQ (reference sequence). V shed 1 base and J shed 2 bases, with 8 bases lying between them. The CDR3 spells CASSLGTAQETQYF. The CDR3 bases are TGTGCCAGCAGCTTAGGGACAGCACAAGAGACCCAGTACTTC.

This clone was seen a single time. This chain joins TRBV11-2 and TRBJ2-3; 9 bases fit TRBD2. This CDR3 has 17 amino acids. CDR1 is SGHAT, CDR2 FQNNGV, per germline. V shed 5 bases, J shed 2 bases, and the junction held 11 bases outside the gene matches. CDR3 loop: CASSPRGAGGFTDTQYF. CDR3 in DNA: TGTGCCAGCAGCCCCAGGGGAGCGGGAGGTTTCACAGATACGCAGTATTTT.

Here the CDR3 reads CASSIGRALDQPQHF. The DNA of the CDR3 is TGTGCCAGTAGTATAGGCAGGGCCCTGGATCAGCCCCAGCATTTT. V usage is TRBV19 and J usage is TRBJ1-5; D may be TRBD1 (5 bases). The CDR3 extends over 15 amino acids. Trimming stripped 1 base from V and 5 bases from J, with 12 bases between. The V gene's germline CDR1 is LNHDA and CDR2 SQIVND (reference sequence). The whole variable domain, remainder taken from reference TRBV19 and TRBJ1-5, is DGGITQSPKYLFRKEGQNVTLSCEQNLNHDAMYWYRQDPGQGLRLIYYSQIVNDFQKGDIAEGYSVSREKKESFPLTVTSAQKNPTAFYLCASSIGRALDQPQHFGDGTRLSIL.

The genes are TRBV19 and TRBJ1-2, with 9 bases that match TRBD1. The germline V gene encodes CDR1 LNHDA and CDR2 SQIVND (reference sequence). V was clipped by 6 bases and J by 3 bases; unmatched bases: 11. CDR3 size: 16 residues. CDR3 sequence: CASSRPGTGRDYGYTF. Here the CDR3 DNA reads TGTGCCAGTAGCCGTCCCGGGACAGGGCGCGACTATGGCTACACCTTC.

In nucleotides, the CDR3 is TGTGCCAGCAGCCAAGACTCTGCCCCGGGACTCAGGTTGGATACGCAGTATTTT. Its protein is CASSQDSAPGLRLDTQYF. The chain couples TRBV3-1 (or the pseudogene TRBV3-2) to TRBJ2-3, with D possibly being TRBD2 (6 bases). V was trimmed by 0 bases and J by 6 bases, leaving 22 bases between them. The CDR3 sequence is 18 residues long. Germline lookup yields CDR1 LGHDT and CDR2 YNNKEL (reference sequence).

The chain employs TRBV4-2 and TRBJ1-2; D may be TRBD1 (5 bases). The CDR3 runs to 14 residues. Germline CDR1 is LGHNA and CDR2 is YNFKEQ. Trimming removed 0 bases at V and 4 bases at J, with 9 bases between. Here the CDR3 reads CASSQEGHVYGYTF. The CDR3 nucleotides read TGTGCCAGCAGCCAAGAAGGACACGTCTATGGCTACACCTTC.

The V gene is TRBV7-6, the J gene TRBJ1-5; TRBD1 matches 11 bases. V lost 1 base, J lost 7 bases, and 3 bases stayed unmatched. There are 15 residues in the CDR3. CDR1 is SGHVS, CDR2 FNYEAQ, per germline. CDR3 protein: CASSLGTGGDQPQHF. The CDR3 region has the DNA TGTGCCAGCAGCTTAGGGACAGGGGGCGACCAGCCCCAGCATTTT.

The chain carries TRBV6-6 and TRBJ1-2, with D unresolved. The CDR3 is 18 amino acids. Per germline, CDR1 MNHNY and CDR2 SVGAGI (reference sequence). The V gene lost 5 bases and the J gene lost 1 base, with 23 bases spanning the gap. The CDR3 sequence is CASSLRRAKLTSNYGYTF. CDR3 DNA sequence: TGTGCCAGCAGTCTTAGGCGGGCAAAGCTAACAAGTAACTATGGCTACACCTTC.

This clone was recorded only once. V usage is TRBV19 and J usage is TRBJ1-2, with 7 nucleotides matching TRBD1. The CDR3 loop spans 16 amino acids. Germline V gene lookup returns CDR1 LNHDA and CDR2 SQIVND (reference sequence). The ends lost 1 base at V and 8 bases at J; junction bases unmatched: 13. In nucleotides, the CDR3 is TGTGCCAGTAGTATAGGACCAGACAGGGAGCTACAAGGCTACACCTTC. It is translated as CASSIGPDRELQGYTF.

This rearrangement joins TRBV13 to TRBJ1-2; a possible D gene is TRBD1 (6 bases). V was pared by 5 bases and J by 5 bases, with 24 bases between. This CDR3 region has 17 residues. Germline assignment: CDR1 PRHDT and CDR2 FYEKMQ (reference sequence). In nucleotides, the CDR3 is TGTGCCAGCAGCGTAAGTTTGGGGTACAGGGCTGAGTATGGCTACACCTTC. Translation: CASSVSLGYRAEYGYTF.

V and J are TRBV6-5 and TRBJ2-1, with D hard to call. The CDR3 runs 11 residues. Germline CDR1 and CDR2: MNHEY and SVGAGI. With 8 bases removed from V and 6 bases from J, the gap between germline ends came to 8 bases. The CDR3 spells CASSSLNEQFF. The CDR3, as DNA: TGTGCCAGCTCCTCTCTCAATGAGCAGTTCTTC.

This clone was found a few times. This chain joins TRBV27 and TRBJ1-5; D not certain. V lost 2 bases to trimming and J lost 0 bases, with 17 bases between them. Looked up from germline, CDR1 is MNHEY and CDR2 is SMNVEV (reference sequence). This CDR3 contains 18 residues. DNA for the CDR3: TGTGCCAGCAGTTTAAGTGATCCGAATCGCTATAGCAATCAGCCCCAGCATTTT. Translation gives CASSLSDPNRYSNQPQHF.

The CDR3 DNA reads TGCGCCAGCAGTGAGAATGGTAGCGGGAGGGCGTTGCGGTTCTTC. Translated, it gives CASSENGSGRALRFF. This chain joins TRBV10-2 and TRBJ2-1; 11 bases match TRBD2. With 2 bases clipped from V and 15 bases from J, the junction kept 12 bases outside the gene matches. Germline V CDR1 and CDR2: WSHSY, SAAADI. This CDR3 comprises 15 residues.

The chain joins TRBV15 to TRBJ2-5; 11 bases fit TRBD2. The J segment lost 1 base and the V segment lost 3 bases, leaving 4 bases of the junction unmatched. Germline V gives CDR1 LNHNV, CDR2 YYDKDF (reference sequence). The CDR3 is made up of 16 amino acids. The CDR3 loop is CATSRGTSGFQETQYF. Here the CDR3 DNA reads TGTGCCACCAGCAGGGGGACTAGCGGCTTCCAAGAGACCCAGTACTTC.

This clone appeared a single time. V and J are TRBV7-9 and TRBJ2-5, with TRBD2 matching over 7 bases. The V gene's germline CDR1 is SEHNR and CDR2 FQNEAQ (reference sequence). The CDR3 spans 14 residues. The J segment lost 4 bases and the V segment lost 2 bases, leaving 4 bases of the junction unmatched. The DNA of the CDR3 is TGTGCCAGCAGCTTAACGGCGGGAGTAGAGACCCAGTACTTC. Encoded protein: CASSLTAGVETQYF.

This clone was counted a few times. The genes are TRBV7-9 and TRBJ2-7; TRBD1 aligns across 8 bases. Per germline, CDR1 SEHNR and CDR2 FQNEAQ (reference sequence). After removal of 5 bases from V and 7 bases from J, the junction contained 16 bases not matched to a gene. CDR3 size: 16 residues. CDR3 coding DNA: TGTGCCAGCAGCCCCCATCCCGGGACAGGACCTAGGGAGCAGTACTTC. This sequence encodes CASSPHPGTGPREQYF. The variable domain in full, with the rest retrieved from reference TRBV7-9 and TRBJ2-7, is DTGVSQNPRHKITKRGQNVTFRCDPISEHNRLYWYRQTLGQGPEFLTYFQNEAQLEKSRLLSDRFSAERPKGSFSTLEIQRTEQGDSAMYLCASSPHPGTGPREQYFGPGTRLTVT.

The chain links TRBV11-3 to TRBJ2-3; 11 bases match TRBD2. This CDR3 contains 16 residues. From germline, CDR1 is SGHNT and CDR2 YENEEA. With V trimmed by 0 bases and J by 3 bases, 2 bases remained unmatched. This chain's CDR3 is CASSLEASGRTDTQYF. In nucleotides, the CDR3 is TGTGCCAGCAGCTTAGAGGCTAGCGGGAGGACAGATACGCAGTATTTT.

A few counts support this clone. The chain has TRBV11-2 and TRBJ2-3; TRBD1 might be the D (5 bases). Per the germline V gene, CDR1 is SGHAT and CDR2 is FQNNGV. The CDR3 is made up of 13 amino acids. Trimming shortened V by 5 bases and J by 2 bases, and 8 bases separated the two germline ends. In nucleotides, the CDR3 is TGTGCCAGCAGCGCGACAGTCACAGATACGCAGTATTTT. Translated: CASSATVTDTQYF. Combining the CDR3 with reference TRBV11-2 and TRBJ2-3 gives the whole variable domain EAGVAQSPRYKIIEKRQSVAFWCNPISGHATLYWYQQILGQGPKLLIQFQNNGVVDDSQLPKDRFSAERLKGVDSTLKIQPAKLEDSAVYLCASSATVTDTQYFGPGTRLTVL.

The gene calls are TRBV5-4 and TRBJ2-5; no clear D gene. V was clipped by 0 bases and J by 7 bases, with 19 bases between them. The CDR3 spans 16 residues. Germline V gene sequence: CDR1 SGHNT, CDR2 YYREEE (reference sequence). CDR3 protein: CASSLGADLRSWTQYF. CDR3 nucleotides: TGTGCCAGCAGCTTGGGGGCAGACCTTCGATCTTGGACCCAGTACTTC. The entire variable domain, with the rest obtained from reference TRBV5-4 and TRBJ2-5, is as follows: ETGVTQSPTHLIKTRGQQVTLRCSSQSGHNTVSWYQQALGQGPQFIFQYYREEENGRGNFPPRFSGLQFPNYSSELNVNALELDDSALYLCASSLGADLRSWTQYFGPGTRLLVL.

The chain uses TRBV4-2 and TRBJ2-7; 10 positions agree with TRBD2. The CDR3 totals 16 residues. Per the germline V gene, CDR1 is LGHNA and CDR2 is YNFKEQ. The J segment lost 4 bases and the V segment lost 3 bases, leaving 9 bases of the junction unmatched. CDR3 amino acids: CASSHQGVAGGYEQYF. The CDR3 nucleotides read TGTGCCAGCAGCCACCAAGGAGTAGCGGGAGGATACGAGCAGTACTTC.

V gene TRBV6-2 or TRBV6-3 combines with J gene TRBJ1-1; D is possibly TRBD1 (6 bases). Germline V gene lookup returns CDR1 MNHEY and CDR2 SVGEGT. Deletions cut 0 bases from V and 5 bases from J, with 10 bases between. CDR3 length: 14 amino acids. CDR3 sequence: CASSYSGGRTEAFF. The CDR3 nucleotides read TGTGCCAGCAGTTACTCAGGGGGTAGGACTGAAGCTTTCTTT.

The chain combines TRBV27 with TRBJ2-7; a weak D match, TRBD2 (5 bases). V lost 1 base and J lost 1, with 11 bases in between. Germline lookup yields CDR1 MNHEY and CDR2 SMNVEV (reference sequence). The CDR3 covers 15 residues. The CDR3 DNA reads as TGTGCCAGCAGTTTATTTAGGGAGCTTTCCTACGAGCAGTACTTC. Its protein is CASSLFRELSYEQYF.